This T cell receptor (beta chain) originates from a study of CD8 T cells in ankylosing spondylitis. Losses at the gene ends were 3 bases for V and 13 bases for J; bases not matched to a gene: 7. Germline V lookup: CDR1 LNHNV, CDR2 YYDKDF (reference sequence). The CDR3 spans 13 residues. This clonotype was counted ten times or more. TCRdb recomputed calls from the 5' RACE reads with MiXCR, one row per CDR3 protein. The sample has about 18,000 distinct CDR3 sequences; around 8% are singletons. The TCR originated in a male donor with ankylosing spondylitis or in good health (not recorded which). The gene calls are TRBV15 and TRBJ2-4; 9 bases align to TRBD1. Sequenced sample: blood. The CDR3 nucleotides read TGTGCCACCAGCAGGGGACAGGGTTCACCCCAGTACTTC. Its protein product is CATSRGQGSPQYF.